The clone carrying this T cell receptor beta chain rates as medium-sized. Its target is unknown. This sample is part of a study of immune heterogeneity within non-small cell lung tumors. As for the study in general: Classification of the tumors gave a handful of squamous cell carcinomas, over nine non-squamous carcinomas and 1 not otherwise specified. General study points: Both recurring identical dominant CDR3 beta clonotypes and site-unique high-frequency clones were observed across tumor sites within a patient. Individual patients had largely distinct high-frequency T-cell receptor beta clonotypes.

Using 32 V and 13 J primers, multiplex PCR amplified TCR beta CDR3. TCRdb reanalysed the multiplex PCR reads using MiXCR and keeps one entry per CDR3 protein. The sample yields around 15,000 distinct CDR3 sequences, 25% to 35% seen once. Germline assignment: CDR1 LNHDA and CDR2 SQIVND (reference sequence). The length of the CDR3 is 15 residues. The V gene end was trimmed by 6 bases and the J gene end by 4 bases; junction bases not matched to a gene: 9. Bulk tumor genomic DNA constituted the template, at around 590 ng per sample. Multiple widely separated biopsies were taken from each primary tumor at surgery. Enrolled individuals presented with untreated, newly diagnosed non-small cell lung cancer and received curative surgery. The study drew donors from newly diagnosed non-small cell lung cancer patients having surgery with curative intent.

The sequence came from a woman in her 50s with non-small cell lung cancer. Sequences were obtained from lung tumor tissue. The chain combines TRBV19 with TRBJ1-2; TRBD1 matches at 9 bases. The CDR3 here is CASSQGTGKVYGYTF. CDR3 in DNA: TGTGCCAGTAGCCAAGGGACAGGGAAGGTCTATGGCTACACCTTC.